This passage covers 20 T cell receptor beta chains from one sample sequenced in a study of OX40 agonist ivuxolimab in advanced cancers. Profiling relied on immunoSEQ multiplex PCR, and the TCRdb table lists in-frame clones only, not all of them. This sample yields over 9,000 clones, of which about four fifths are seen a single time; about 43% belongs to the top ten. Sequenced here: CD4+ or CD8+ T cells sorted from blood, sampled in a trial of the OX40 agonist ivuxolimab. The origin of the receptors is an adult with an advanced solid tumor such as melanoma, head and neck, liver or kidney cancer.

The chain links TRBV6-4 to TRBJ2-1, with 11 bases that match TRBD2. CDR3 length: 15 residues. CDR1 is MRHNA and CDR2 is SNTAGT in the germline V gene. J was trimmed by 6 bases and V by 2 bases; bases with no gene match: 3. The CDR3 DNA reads TGTGCCAGCAGTGACAGTAGCGGGGGGGCCAATGAGCAGTTCTTC. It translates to CASSDSSGGANEQFF.

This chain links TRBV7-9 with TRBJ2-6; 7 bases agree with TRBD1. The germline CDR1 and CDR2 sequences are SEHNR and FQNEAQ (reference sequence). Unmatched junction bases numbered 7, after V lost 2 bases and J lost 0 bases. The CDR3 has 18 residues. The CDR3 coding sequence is TGTGCCAGCAGCTTATGGACAGGACTCTACTCTGGGGCCAACGTCCTGACTTTC. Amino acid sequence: CASSLWTGLYSGANVLTF. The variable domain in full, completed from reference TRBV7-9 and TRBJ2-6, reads DTGVSQNPRHKITKRGQNVTFRCDPISEHNRLYWYRQTLGQGPEFLTYFQNEAQLEKSRLLSDRFSAERPKGSFSTLEIQRTEQGDSAMYLCASSLWTGLYSGANVLTFGAGSRLTVL.

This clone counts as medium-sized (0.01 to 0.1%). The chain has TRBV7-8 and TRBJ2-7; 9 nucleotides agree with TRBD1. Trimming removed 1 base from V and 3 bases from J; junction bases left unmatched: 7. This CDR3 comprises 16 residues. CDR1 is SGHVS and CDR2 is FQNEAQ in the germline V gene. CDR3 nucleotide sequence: TGTGCCAGCAGCTTAGAGGGGGGGACAGGGATCTACGAGCAGTACTTC. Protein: CASSLEGGTGIYEQYF.

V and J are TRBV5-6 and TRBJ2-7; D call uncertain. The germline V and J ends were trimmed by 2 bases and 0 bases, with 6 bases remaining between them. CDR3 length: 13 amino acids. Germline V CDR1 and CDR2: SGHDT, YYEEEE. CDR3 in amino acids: CASSLPDSYEQYF. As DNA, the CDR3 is TGTGCCAGCAGCTTACCTGACTCCTACGAGCAGTACTTC.

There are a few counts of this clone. The CDR3 DNA reads TGTGCCAGCAGCTTACGGACGGAACCTAATGAAAAACTGTTTTTT. Protein product: CASSLRTEPNEKLFF. The chain joins TRBV11-2 to TRBJ1-4; D remains unclear. Germline V CDR1 and CDR2: SGHAT, FQNNGV. The CDR3 sequence is 15 residues long. The V end lost 2 bases, the J end lost 3 bases, and 10 bases lay between the germline ends.

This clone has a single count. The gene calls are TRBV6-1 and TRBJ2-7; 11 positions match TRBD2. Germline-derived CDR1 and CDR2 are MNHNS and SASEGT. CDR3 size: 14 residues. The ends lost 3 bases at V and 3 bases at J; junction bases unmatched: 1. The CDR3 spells CASSDGTSGYEQYF. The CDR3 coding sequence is TGTGCCAGCAGTGACGGGACTAGCGGCTACGAGCAGTACTTC.

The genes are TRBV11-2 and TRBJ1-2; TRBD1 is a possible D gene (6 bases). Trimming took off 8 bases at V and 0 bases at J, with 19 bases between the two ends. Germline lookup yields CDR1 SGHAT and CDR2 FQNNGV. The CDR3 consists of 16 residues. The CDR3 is CASVTGQPTANYGYTF. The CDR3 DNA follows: TGTGCCAGCGTCACCGGACAGCCTACAGCTAACTATGGCTACACCTTC.

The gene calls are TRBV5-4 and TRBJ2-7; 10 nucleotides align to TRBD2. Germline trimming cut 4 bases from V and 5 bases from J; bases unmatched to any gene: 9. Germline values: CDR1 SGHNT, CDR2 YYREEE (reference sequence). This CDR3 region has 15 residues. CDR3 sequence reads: CASSPISGGADEQYF. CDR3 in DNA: TGTGCCAGCAGCCCAATAAGCGGGGGGGCCGACGAGCAGTACTTC.

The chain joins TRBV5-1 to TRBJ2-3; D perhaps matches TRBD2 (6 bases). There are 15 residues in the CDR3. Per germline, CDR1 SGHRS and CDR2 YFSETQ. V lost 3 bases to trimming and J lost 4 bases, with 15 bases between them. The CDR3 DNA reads TGCGCCAGCAGCTGGAGGGGTAGGGTGGCAGATACGCAGTATTTT. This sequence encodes CASSWRGRVADTQYF.

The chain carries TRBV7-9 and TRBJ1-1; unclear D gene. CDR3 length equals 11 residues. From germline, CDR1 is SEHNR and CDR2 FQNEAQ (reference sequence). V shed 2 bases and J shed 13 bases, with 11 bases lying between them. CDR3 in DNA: TGTGCCAGCAGCTTAAGGACCGGGGTTTTCTTT. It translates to CASSLRTGVFF.

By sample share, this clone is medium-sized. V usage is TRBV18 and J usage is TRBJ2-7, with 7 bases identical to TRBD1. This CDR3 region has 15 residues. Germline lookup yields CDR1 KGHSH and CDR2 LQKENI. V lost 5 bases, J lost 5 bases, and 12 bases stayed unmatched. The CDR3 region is CASSAPGTEKNEQYF. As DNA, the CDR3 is TGTGCCAGCTCAGCCCCCGGGACAGAGAAGAACGAGCAGTACTTC.

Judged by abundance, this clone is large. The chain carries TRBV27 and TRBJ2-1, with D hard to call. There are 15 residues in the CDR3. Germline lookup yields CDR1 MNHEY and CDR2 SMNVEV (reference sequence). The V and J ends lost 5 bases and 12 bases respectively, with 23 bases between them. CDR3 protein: CASSTDEPTRGWQFF. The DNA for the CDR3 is TGTGCCAGCAGTACGGACGAACCGACACGAGGATGGCAGTTCTTC.

The CDR3 DNA reads TGCGCCAGCAGCTTTGTGACAGGGGAGGACACCGGGGAGCTGTTTTTT. This translates into CASSFVTGEDTGELFF. The chain combines TRBV5-1 with TRBJ2-2, with TRBD1 identical over 8 bases. V shed 2 bases, J shed 3 bases, and the junction held 6 bases outside the gene matches. The V gene's germline CDR1 is SGHRS and CDR2 YFSETQ. This CDR3 is built from 16 residues.

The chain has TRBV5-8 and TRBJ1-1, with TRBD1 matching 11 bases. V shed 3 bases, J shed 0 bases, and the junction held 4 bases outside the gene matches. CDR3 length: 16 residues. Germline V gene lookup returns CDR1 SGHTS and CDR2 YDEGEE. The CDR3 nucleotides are TGTGCCAGCAGCTCGGGACAGGGGGAGGTGAACACTGAAGCTTTCTTT. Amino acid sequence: CASSSGQGEVNTEAFF.

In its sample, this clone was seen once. For the CDR3, the DNA is TGCGCCAGCAGCTTAAAGGTAGCGGAGATAGATACGCAGTATTTT. It translates to CASSLKVAEIDTQYF. This sequence joins TRBV5-1 and TRBJ2-3; D might be TRBD2 (6 bases). Trimming pared 2 bases from V and 5 bases from J, leaving 15 bases between. The CDR3 totals 15 residues. Per the germline V gene, CDR1 is SGHRS and CDR2 is YFSETQ.

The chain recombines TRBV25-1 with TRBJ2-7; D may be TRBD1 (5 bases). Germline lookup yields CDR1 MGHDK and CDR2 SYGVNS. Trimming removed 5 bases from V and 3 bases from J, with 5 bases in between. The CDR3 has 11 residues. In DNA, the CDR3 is TGTGCCAGCAGTCAGGGCTACGAGCAGTACTTC. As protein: CASSQGYEQYF.

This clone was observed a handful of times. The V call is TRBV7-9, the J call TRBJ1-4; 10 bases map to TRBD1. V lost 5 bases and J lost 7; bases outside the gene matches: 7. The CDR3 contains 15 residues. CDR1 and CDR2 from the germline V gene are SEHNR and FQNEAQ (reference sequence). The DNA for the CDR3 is TGTGCCAGCAGCGGGCCCCGGGACAGGGGTGAAAAACTGTTTTTT. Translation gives CASSGPRDRGEKLFF.

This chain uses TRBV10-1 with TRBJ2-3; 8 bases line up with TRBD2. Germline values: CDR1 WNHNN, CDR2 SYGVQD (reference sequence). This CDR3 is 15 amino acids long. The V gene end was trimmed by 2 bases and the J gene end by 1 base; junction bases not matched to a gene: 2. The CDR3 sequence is CASSERREGTDTQYF. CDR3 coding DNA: TGCGCCAGCAGTGAGCGGCGGGAGGGCACAGATACGCAGTATTTT.

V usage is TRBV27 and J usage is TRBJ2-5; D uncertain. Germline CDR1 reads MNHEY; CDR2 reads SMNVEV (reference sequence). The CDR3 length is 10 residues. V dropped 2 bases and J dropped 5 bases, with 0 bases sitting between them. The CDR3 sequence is CASSLETQYF. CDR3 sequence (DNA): TGTGCCAGCAGTTTAGAGACCCAGTACTTC.

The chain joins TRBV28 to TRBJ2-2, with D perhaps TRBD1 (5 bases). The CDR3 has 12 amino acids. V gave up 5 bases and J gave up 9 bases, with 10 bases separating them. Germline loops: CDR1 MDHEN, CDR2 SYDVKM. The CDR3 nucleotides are TGTGCCAGCAGTCGACAGTCCAGGGAGCTGTTTTTT. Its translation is CASSRQSRELFF.